The clone carrying this T cell receptor beta chain was detected once. Its antigen remains unknown. V shed 3 bases, J shed 3 bases, and the junction held 6 bases outside the gene matches. Germline V gives CDR1 GTSNPN, CDR2 SVGIG (reference sequence). The CDR3 sequence is 14 residues long. The sample belongs to a study of shared clonotypes between healthy human individuals. Findings of the study overall: Relative to clonotypes present in all four donors, those not shared had lower generation probabilities.

Some clones are missing from TCRdb's copy, which holds only in-frame ones; the method was immunoSEQ multiplex PCR. The sample holds about 1 million clones, about 75% seen once. The source material was memory CD4+ T cells sorted from blood. As to subset: CD45RA-negative fraction. The sequence was obtained from a man aged 18 to 30 in good health. J is TRBJ1-1 and V is TRBV30; 8 nucleotides align to TRBD1. The CDR3 nucleotides read TGTGCCTGGAGGGCAGGGGGCCGGTACACTGAAGCTTTCTTT. It is translated as CAWRAGGRYTEAFF. The full variable domain, with the rest looked up from reference TRBV30 and TRBJ1-1, is SQTIHQWPATLVQPVGSPLSLECTVEGTSNPNLYWYRQAAGRGLQLLFYSVGIGQISSEVPQNLSASRPQDRQFILSSKKLLLSDSGFYLCAWRAGGRYTEAFFGQGTRLTVV.